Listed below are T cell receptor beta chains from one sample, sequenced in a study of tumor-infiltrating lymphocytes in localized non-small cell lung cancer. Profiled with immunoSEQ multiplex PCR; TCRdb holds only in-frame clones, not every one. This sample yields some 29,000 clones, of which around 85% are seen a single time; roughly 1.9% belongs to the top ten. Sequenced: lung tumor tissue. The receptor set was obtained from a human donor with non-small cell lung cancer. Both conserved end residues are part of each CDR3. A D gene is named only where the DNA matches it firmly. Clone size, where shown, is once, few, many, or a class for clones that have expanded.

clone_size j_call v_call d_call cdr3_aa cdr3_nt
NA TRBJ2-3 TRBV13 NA CASSLRQGGFTDTQYF TGTGCCAGCAGCTTAAGGCAAGGGGGGTTCACAGATACGCAGTATTTT
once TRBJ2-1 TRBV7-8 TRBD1 CASSSGTGGNNEQFF TGTGCCAGCAGCTCCGGGACAGGGGGCAACAATGAGCAGTTCTTC
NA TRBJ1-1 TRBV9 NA CASSLTGGTEAFF TGTGCCAGCAGCCTCACGGGGGGTACTGAAGCTTTCTTT
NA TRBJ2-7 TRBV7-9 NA CASSLGRDRDSEQYF TGTGCCAGCAGCTTAGGGAGAGACAGAGACTCAGAGCAGTACTTC
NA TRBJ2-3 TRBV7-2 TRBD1 CASSLAPLQGSDTQYF TGTGCCAGCAGCTTAGCGCCTCTACAGGGGTCAGATACGCAGTATTTT
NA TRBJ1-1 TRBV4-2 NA CASSPRVGGDHEAFF TGTGCCAGCAGCCCGCGGGTAGGCGGAGATCATGAAGCTTTCTTT
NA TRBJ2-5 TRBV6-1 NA CASSADSRTQYF TGTGCCAGCAGTGCGGACAGCCGGACCCAGTACTTC
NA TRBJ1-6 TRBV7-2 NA CASSLVSGARGNSPLHF TGTGCCAGCAGCTTAGTTTCAGGGGCGCGGGGTAATTCACCCCTCCACTTT
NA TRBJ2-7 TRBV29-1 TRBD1 CSVARDRVSYEQYF TGCAGCGTCGCCCGGGACAGGGTTTCCTACGAGCAGTACTTC
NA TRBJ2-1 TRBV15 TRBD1 CATSSETGQGDDEQFF TGTGCCACCAGCAGTGAGACGGGACAGGGTGACGATGAGCAGTTCTTC
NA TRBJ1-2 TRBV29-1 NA CSVEPGPDNYGYTF TGCAGCGTTGAACCGGGACCGGATAACTATGGCTACACCTTC
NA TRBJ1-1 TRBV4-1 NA CASWSGRNTEAFF TGCGCCAGCTGGAGTGGGAGGAACACTGAAGCTTTCTTT
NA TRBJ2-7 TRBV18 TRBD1 CASSPLGTGWEQYF TGTGCCAGCTCACCACTGGGGACAGGGTGGGAGCAGTACTTC
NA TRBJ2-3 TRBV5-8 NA CASSSGERTDTQYF TGTGCCAGCAGCTCCGGGGAAAGGACAGATACGCAGTATTTT
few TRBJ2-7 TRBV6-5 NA CASSYSRGQGLGEQYF TGTGCCAGCAGTTACTCCCGGGGACAAGGGTTAGGAGAGCAGTACTTC
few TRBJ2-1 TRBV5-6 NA CASSFTQNGNNEQFF TGTGCCAGCAGTTTTACCCAGAACGGGAACAATGAGCAGTTCTTC
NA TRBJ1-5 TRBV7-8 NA CASSFGEGQPQHF TGTGCCAGCAGCTTCGGGGAGGGACAGCCCCAGCATTTT
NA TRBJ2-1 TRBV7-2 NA CASSSGLYNEQFF TGTGCCAGCAGCTCGGGACTGTACAATGAGCAGTTCTTC
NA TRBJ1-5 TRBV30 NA CAWSVLQEDQPQHF TGTGCCTGGAGTGTACTCCAGGAGGATCAGCCCCAGCATTTT
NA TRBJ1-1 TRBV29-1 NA CSVSQMNTEAFF TGCAGCGTTTCACAGATGAACACTGAAGCTTTCTTT
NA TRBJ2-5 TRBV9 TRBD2 CASSVGQAGGQETQYF TGTGCCAGCAGCGTAGGCCAAGCGGGGGGGCAAGAGACCCAGTACTTC
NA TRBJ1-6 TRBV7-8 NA CASSLGQGYSPLHF TGTGCCAGCAGCTTAGGGCAGGGTTATTCACCCCTCCACTTT
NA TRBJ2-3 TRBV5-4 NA CAQAGGQLSTDTQYF TGTGCCCAAGCCGGAGGGCAGCTCAGCACAGATACGCAGTATTTT
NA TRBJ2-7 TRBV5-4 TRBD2 CASSPPGLVGYEQYF TGTGCCAGCAGCCCACCGGGACTAGTCGGGTACGAGCAGTACTTC
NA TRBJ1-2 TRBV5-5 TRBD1 CASSSGQGALGYTF TGTGCCAGCAGCTCCGGACAGGGGGCGCTTGGCTACACCTTC
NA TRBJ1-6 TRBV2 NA CASSANNSPLHF TGTGCCAGCAGTGCAAATAATTCACCCCTCCACTTT
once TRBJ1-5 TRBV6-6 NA CASSREDIYSNQPQHF TGTGCCAGCAGCCGGGAGGACATTTATAGCAATCAGCCCCAGCATTTT
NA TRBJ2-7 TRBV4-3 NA CASSQEGRYEQYF TGCGCCAGCAGCCAAGAGGGGAGGTACGAGCAGTACTTC
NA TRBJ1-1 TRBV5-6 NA CASSLITLATEAFF TGTGCCAGCAGCCTCATCACCCTGGCCACTGAAGCTTTCTTT
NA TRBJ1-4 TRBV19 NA CASSRRQALNEKLFF TGTGCCAGTAGCCGAAGACAGGCTCTTAATGAAAAACTGTTTTTT
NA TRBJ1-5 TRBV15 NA CATSTVVVRNQPQHF TGTGCCACCAGCACAGTGGTGGTCCGCAATCAGCCCCAGCATTTT
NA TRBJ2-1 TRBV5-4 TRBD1 CASSIPGTGTSGEQFF TGTGCCAGCAGCATACCCGGGACAGGGACCTCGGGCGAGCAGTTCTTC
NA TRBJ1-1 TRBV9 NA CASSGNAGHANTEAFF TGTGCCAGCAGCGGAAACGCAGGGCACGCGAACACTGAAGCTTTCTTT
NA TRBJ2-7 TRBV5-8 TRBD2 CASRRGLQESYEQYF TGTGCCAGCAGGCGGGGGTTGCAGGAGTCCTACGAGCAGTACTTC
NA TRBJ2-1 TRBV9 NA CASSPHQGRDEQFF TGTGCCAGCAGCCCTCATCAGGGACGCGATGAGCAGTTCTTC
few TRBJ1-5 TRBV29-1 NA CSAQAVNQPQHF TGCAGCGCTCAGGCCGTAAATCAGCCCCAGCATTTT
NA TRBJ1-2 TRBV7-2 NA CASSAQAGGYGYTF TGTGCCAGCAGCGCACAGGCTGGTGGCTATGGCTACACCTTC
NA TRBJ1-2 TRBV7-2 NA CASSQPSSTILSGYTF TGTGCCAGCAGCCAACCATCCAGTACGATTTTAAGCGGCTACACCTTC
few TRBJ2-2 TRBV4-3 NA CASSQGAYNTGELFF TGCGCCAGCAGCCAAGGAGCCTATAACACCGGGGAGCTGTTTTTT